The 23 T cell receptor beta chains given below trace back to one sample, sequenced in a study of CD8 T cells in Susac syndrome. Reverse transcription used roughly 0.45 to 1 ug RNA and random hexamers. TCRdb re-derived calls from the immunoSEQ multiplex PCR reads in MiXCR, one entry per CDR3 protein. The sample lists some 160,000 distinct CDR3 sequences; around 94% were seen once. Specimen: CD4+ T cells from PBMCs. These receptors were taken from a human donor with Susac syndrome.

The J gene is TRBJ2-5, the V gene TRBV20-1, with D tentatively TRBD1 (6 bases). CDR1 is DFQATT and CDR2 is SNEGSKA in the germline V gene (reference sequence). The ends were cut back, 0 bases at V and 9 bases at J, with 14 bases in the middle. The CDR3 covers 13 residues. The CDR3 nucleotides read TGCAGTGCTAGAGAGACAGGCCGGGTGGCCCAGTACTTC. Translated: CSARETGRVAQYF.

The chain links TRBV20-1 to TRBJ2-3; D perhaps matches TRBD1 (6 bases). Germline CDR1 reads DFQATT; CDR2 reads SNEGSKA (reference sequence). Trimming shortened V by 5 bases and J by 4 bases, and 19 bases separated the two germline ends. The CDR3 consists of 15 residues. CDR3 bases: TGCAGTGCTGCACACCGGGCAGGGGTCTCAGATACGCAGTATTTT. Protein product: CSAAHRAGVSDTQYF.

The J gene is TRBJ1-6, the V gene TRBV5-1; TRBD1 agrees at 9 bases. V shed 0 bases, J shed 4 bases, and the junction held 2 bases outside the gene matches. CDR1 is SGHRS, CDR2 YFSETQ, per germline. The CDR3 spans 16 residues. The CDR3 bases are TGCGCCAGCAGCTTGGCTGGGACAGGGTATAATTCACCCCTCCACTTT. The encoded protein is CASSLAGTGYNSPLHF.

The chain recombines TRBV14 with TRBJ2-3; D not resolved. Looked up from germline, CDR1 is SGHDN and CDR2 is FVKESK. There are 12 residues in the CDR3. V was pared by 1 base and J by 6 bases, with 5 bases between. CDR3 sequence reads: CASSQVRDTQYF. The DNA for the CDR3 is TGTGCCAGCAGCCAAGTCAGGGATACGCAGTATTTT.

The CDR3 region is CASSYSFGGKGQTQYF. CDR3 DNA: TGTGCCAGCAGTTACTCGTTTGGGGGCAAGGGACAGACCCAGTACTTC. This rearrangement joins TRBV6-5 to TRBJ2-5; maybe TRBD1 (6 bases). This CDR3 contains 16 residues. Trimming stripped 0 bases from V and 6 bases from J, with 17 bases between. Germline V lookup: CDR1 MNHEY, CDR2 SVGAGI.

This clonotype was found a few times. This sequence joins TRBV20-1 and TRBJ2-3; 12 nucleotides match TRBD2. Germline V gene lookup returns CDR1 DFQATT and CDR2 SNEGSKA (reference sequence). The junction had 1 base not matched to a gene; V was cut back by 5 bases and J by 1 base. The CDR3 loop spans 14 amino acids. The chain's CDR3 is CSARLAGGTDTQYF. The CDR3 DNA follows: TGCAGTGCTCGACTAGCGGGGGGCACAGATACGCAGTATTTT.

The chain joins TRBV5-1 to TRBJ2-7; possible D gene TRBD2, 5 bases. This CDR3 has 15 residues. CDR1 and CDR2 from the germline V gene are SGHRS and YFSETQ. V was pared by 4 bases and J by 2 bases, with 16 bases between. This chain's CDR3 is CASSDRLSGAYEQYF. The CDR3 DNA sequence: TGCGCCAGCAGCGACCGGTTATCCGGGGCCTACGAGCAGTACTTC.

This chain joins TRBV9 and TRBJ2-7, with D hard to call. This CDR3 comprises 14 residues. Per the germline V gene, CDR1 is SGDLS and CDR2 is YYNGEE. The ends were cut back, 4 bases at V and 2 bases at J, with 13 bases in the middle. The CDR3 loop reads CASSTEGHTYEQYF. In DNA form, the CDR3 reads TGTGCCAGCAGCACGGAAGGTCACACCTACGAGCAGTACTTC.

The CDR3 reads CASSRDSTNYGYTF. The DNA for the CDR3 is TGTGCCAGCAGTAGGGACAGCACTAACTATGGCTACACCTTC. This chain links TRBV12-3 or TRBV12-4 with TRBJ1-2; TRBD1 aligns across 7 bases. There are 14 residues in the CDR3. Germline trimming cut 5 bases from V and 0 bases from J; bases unmatched to any gene: 3.

The chain couples TRBV12-3 or TRBV12-4 to TRBJ2-3; D might be TRBD2 (5 bases). V lost 3 bases and J lost 6, with 10 bases in between. CDR3 size: 13 residues. CDR3 sequence reads: CASSFNRGDTQYF. In nucleotides, the CDR3 is TGTGCCAGCAGTTTTAACCGAGGGGATACGCAGTATTTT.

This rearrangement joins TRBV3-1 to TRBJ2-5; no clear D. The CDR3 loop spans 12 amino acids. Germline-derived CDR1 and CDR2 are LGHDT and YNNKEL (reference sequence). Trimming left V 4 bases short and J 1 base short, with 4 bases between. CDR3 DNA sequence: TGTGCCAGCAGCCGCCTCCAAGAGACCCAGTACTTC. Translation gives CASSRLQETQYF.

With regard to this clonotype: The junction departs from the called germline gene at one end, perhaps through a read error. The chain links TRBV2 to TRBJ2-5; D may match TRBD1 or TRBD2 (5 bases each). The germline V gene has CDR1 SNHLY and CDR2 FYNNEI. The CDR3 extends over 13 amino acids. DNA of the CDR3: TGTGCCAGCGTCAGGACACAGCCGGGCGAGGGGCACTTC. It yields the protein CASVRTQPGEGHF.

The V gene is TRBV18, the J gene TRBJ2-5; no reliable D call. The CDR3 covers 15 residues. The V and J ends lost 0 bases and 1 base respectively, with 9 bases between them. The germline CDR1 and CDR2 sequences are KGHSH and LQKENI. This chain's CDR3 is CASSPPSTGQETQYF. CDR3 nucleotide sequence: TGTGCCAGCTCACCACCGTCGACGGGCCAAGAGACCCAGTACTTC.

The J gene is TRBJ1-4, the V gene TRBV6-5; D unresolved. V lost 0 bases to trimming and J lost 8 bases, with 10 bases between them. The length of the CDR3 is 14 residues. Germline loops: CDR1 MNHEY, CDR2 SVGAGI. The CDR3: CASSYSPFREKLFF. In DNA, the CDR3 is TGTGCCAGCAGTTACTCGCCATTTCGGGAAAAACTGTTTTTT.

The chain combines TRBV2 with TRBJ2-6; TRBD1 is a possible D gene (6 bases). Trimming removed 7 bases at V and 2 bases at J, with 6 bases between. Germline V gene data show CDR1 as SNHLY and CDR2 as FYNNEI. The length of the CDR3 is 13 residues. The DNA of the CDR3 is TGTGCCAGCACAGGGGCTGGGGCCAACGTCCTGACTTTC. Its protein is CASTGAGANVLTF.

This chain's CDR3 is CASSLGQGRQETQYF. In DNA, the CDR3 is TGTGCCAGCAGTTTAGGACAGGGCCGTCAAGAGACCCAGTACTTC. V and J are TRBV28 and TRBJ2-5; 8 bases are shared with TRBD1. The CDR3 has 15 amino acids. Germline assignment: CDR1 MDHEN and CDR2 SYDVKM. V shed 2 bases, J shed 2 bases, and the junction held 4 bases outside the gene matches.

The chain is built from TRBV5-6 and TRBJ2-5; 12 nucleotides line up with TRBD2. Looked up from germline, CDR1 is SGHDT and CDR2 is YYEEEE. Trimming cost V 2 bases and J 5 bases; bases outside gene matches: 1. This CDR3 spans 14 amino acids. Here the CDR3 reads CASSFTSGGETQYF. CDR3 DNA: TGTGCCAGCAGCTTCACTAGCGGGGGGGAGACCCAGTACTTC.

The chain uses TRBV4-3 and TRBJ2-6; no firm D call. This CDR3 is built from 16 residues. With 0 bases removed from V and 4 bases from J, the gap between germline ends came to 10 bases. Germline loops: CDR1 LGHNA, CDR2 YSLEER. In DNA form, the CDR3 reads TGCGCCAGCAGCCAAGATCTCGCCAAAGGGGCCAACGTCCTGACTTTC. It is translated as CASSQDLAKGANVLTF.

The chain combines TRBV20-1 with TRBJ1-1; a possible D gene is TRBD1 (6 bases). There are 14 residues in the CDR3. Germline V gene sequence: CDR1 DFQATT, CDR2 SNEGSKA (reference sequence). The V gene lost 1 base and the J gene lost 1 base, with 10 bases spanning the gap. The CDR3 here is CSARAGTWNTEAFF. The CDR3 bases are TGCAGTGCTAGAGCCGGGACATGGAACACTGAAGCTTTCTTT.

J is TRBJ2-4 and V is TRBV20-1; D may be TRBD1 (5 bases). The CDR3 is 11 residues long. Germline V gene data show CDR1 as DFQATT and CDR2 as SNEGSKA (reference sequence). The V gene lost 7 bases and the J gene lost 10 bases, with 14 bases spanning the gap. Here the CDR3 DNA reads TGCAGTGTCGCCAGGGCCAGGATTCAGTACTTC. Translation gives CSVARARIQYF.

V and J are TRBV20-1 and TRBJ2-1; weak D call: TRBD2 (5 bases). The CDR3 is made up of 11 amino acids. Germline values: CDR1 DFQATT, CDR2 SNEGSKA (reference sequence). Trimming removed 6 bases at V and 10 bases at J, with 13 bases between. The DNA for the CDR3 is TGCAGTGCCGCAGGAGGAGGCGAGCAGTTCTTC. Translation: CSAAGGGEQFF.

This chain uses TRBV29-1 with TRBJ2-5; D unclear. Germline assignment: CDR1 SQVTM and CDR2 ANQGSEA. The CDR3 contains 13 residues. The V gene lost 6 bases and the J gene lost 4 bases, with 15 bases spanning the gap. CDR3 protein: CSVHPRLGETQYF. The CDR3 region has the DNA TGCAGCGTGCACCCCCGTTTGGGAGAGACCCAGTACTTC. Using reference TRBV29-1 and TRBJ2-5 for the parts outside the CDR3, the full variable domain is SAVISQKPSRDICQRGTSLTIQCQVDSQVTMMFWYRQQPGQSLTLIATANQGSEATYESGFVIDKFPISRPNLTFSTLTVSNMSPEDSSIYLCSVHPRLGETQYFGPGTRLLVL.

The chain recombines TRBV11-2 with TRBJ1-1; D uncertain. V was trimmed by 2 bases and J by 1 base, leaving 5 bases between them. CDR1 is SGHAT, CDR2 FQNNGV, per germline. This CDR3 spans 13 amino acids. The CDR3 nucleotides read TGTGCCAGCAGCTTACTCACGAACACTGAAGCTTTCTTT. Its protein product is CASSLLTNTEAFF.